This TCR beta chain came from a study of cytomegalovirus exposure and HLA in healthy donors. General study points: Presence/absence analyses supposed approximately even sequencing depth among donors. Later work found that TCR association rates differed between HLA loci; DRB1 had the most and HLA-C the fewest.

Remarks on this clone: The antigen remains unidentified.

This CDR3 comprises 15 residues. Germline loops: CDR1 SGHTA, CDR2 FQGTGA. Trimming removed 0 bases from V and 0 bases from J, with 8 bases in between. PCR was performed using 60 Vbeta and 13 Jbeta primers. The repertoire was sequenced with immunoSEQ multiplex PCR; TCRdb's copy has only in-frame clones and lacks some. This table has tens of thousands of clones, 70% appearing once. The sequence derives from a woman between 45 and 65 years old in good health and CMV-seropositive. The sequenced sample consisted of PBMCs. The chain carries TRBV7-3 and TRBJ2-5; weak D call: TRBD1 (6 bases). The CDR3 sequence: CASSLTPGDQETQYF. The CDR3 bases are TGTGCCAGCAGCTTAACGCCAGGGGACCAAGAGACCCAGTACTTC.